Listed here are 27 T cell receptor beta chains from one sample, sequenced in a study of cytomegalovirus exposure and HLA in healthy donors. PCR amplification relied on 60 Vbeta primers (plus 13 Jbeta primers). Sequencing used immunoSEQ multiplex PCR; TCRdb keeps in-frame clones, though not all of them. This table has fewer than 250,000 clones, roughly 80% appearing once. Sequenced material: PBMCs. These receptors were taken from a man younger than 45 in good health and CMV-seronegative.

Here the CDR3 DNA reads TGTGCCAGCAGTTTAGCACAGGGGGCGCAGTCCCGGCTGTTTTTT. It encodes CASSLAQGAQSRLFF. The chain uses TRBV28 and TRBJ1-4, with 9 bases lining up with TRBD1. In germline, CDR1 is MDHEN, CDR2 SYDVKM. The V segment lost 2 bases and the J segment 14 bases; nucleotides outside the gene matches: 12. CDR3 length equals 15 residues.

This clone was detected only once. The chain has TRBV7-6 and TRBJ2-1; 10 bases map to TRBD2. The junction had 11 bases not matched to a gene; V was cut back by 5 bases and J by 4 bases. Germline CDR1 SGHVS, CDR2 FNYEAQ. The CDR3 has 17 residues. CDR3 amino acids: CASSRPPSGGSYNEQFF. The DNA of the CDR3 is TGTGCCAGCAGCCGCCCCCCTAGCGGGGGATCTTACAATGAGCAGTTCTTC.

CDR3 sequence (DNA): TGTGCCAGCAGGGTGACGGGTAGTCCCTACGAGCAGTACTTC. It codes for CASRVTGSPYEQYF. The chain couples TRBV28 to TRBJ2-7; D is unclear. Germline V lookup: CDR1 MDHEN, CDR2 SYDVKM. This CDR3 has 14 amino acids. V lost 6 bases, J lost 2 bases, and 14 bases lay in between.

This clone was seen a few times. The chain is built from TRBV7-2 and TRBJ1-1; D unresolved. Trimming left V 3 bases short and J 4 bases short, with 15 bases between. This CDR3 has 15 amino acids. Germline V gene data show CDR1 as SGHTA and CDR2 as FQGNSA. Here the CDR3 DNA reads TGTGCCAGCAGCTTCCCCGGGGAGCGGGGCACTGAAGCTTTCTTT. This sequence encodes CASSFPGERGTEAFF.

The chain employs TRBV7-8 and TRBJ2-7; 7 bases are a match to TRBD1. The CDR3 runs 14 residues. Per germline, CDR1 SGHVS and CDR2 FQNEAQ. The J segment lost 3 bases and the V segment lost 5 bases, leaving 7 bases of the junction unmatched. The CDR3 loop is CASSRTGAGYEQYF. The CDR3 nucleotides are TGTGCCAGCAGCCGTACAGGGGCGGGCTACGAGCAGTACTTC.

CDR3 sequence reads: CASSLQGGDTGELFF. CDR3 nucleotides: TGTGCCAGCAGTTTACAGGGCGGGGACACCGGGGAGCTGTTTTTT. V gene TRBV28 combines with J gene TRBJ2-2, with a possible D match to TRBD2 (6 bases). This CDR3 region has 15 residues. Trimming left V 2 bases short and J 3 bases short, with 10 bases between. Germline V gene data show CDR1 as MDHEN and CDR2 as SYDVKM.

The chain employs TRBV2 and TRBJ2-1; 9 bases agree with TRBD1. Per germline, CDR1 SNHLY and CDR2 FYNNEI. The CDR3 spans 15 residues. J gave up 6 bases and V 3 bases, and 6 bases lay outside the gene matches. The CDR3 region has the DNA TGTGCCAGCAGTGACAACAGGGGGCTCGTCAATGAGCAGTTCTTC. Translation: CASSDNRGLVNEQFF.

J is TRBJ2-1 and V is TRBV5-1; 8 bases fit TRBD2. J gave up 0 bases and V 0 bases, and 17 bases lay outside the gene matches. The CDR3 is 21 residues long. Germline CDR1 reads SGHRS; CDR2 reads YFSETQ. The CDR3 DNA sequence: TGCGCCAGCAGCTTGGTGCTTTCGACTAGCGCGGATCTTAGCTCCTACAATGAGCAGTTCTTC. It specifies CASSLVLSTSADLSSYNEQFF.

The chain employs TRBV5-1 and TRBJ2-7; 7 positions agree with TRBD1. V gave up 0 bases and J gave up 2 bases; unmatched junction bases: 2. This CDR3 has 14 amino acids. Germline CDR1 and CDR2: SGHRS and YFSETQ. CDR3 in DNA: TGCGCCAGCAGCTTGGAGCAGGGGGCCTACGAGCAGTACTTC. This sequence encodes CASSLEQGAYEQYF.

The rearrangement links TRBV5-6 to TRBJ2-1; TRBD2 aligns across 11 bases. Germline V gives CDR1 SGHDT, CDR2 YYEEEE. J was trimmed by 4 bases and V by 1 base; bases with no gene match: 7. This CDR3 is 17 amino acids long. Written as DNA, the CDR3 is TGTGCCAGCAGCTTGTATAGCGGGGGGGCGAGATACAATGAGCAGTTCTTC. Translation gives CASSLYSGGARYNEQFF.

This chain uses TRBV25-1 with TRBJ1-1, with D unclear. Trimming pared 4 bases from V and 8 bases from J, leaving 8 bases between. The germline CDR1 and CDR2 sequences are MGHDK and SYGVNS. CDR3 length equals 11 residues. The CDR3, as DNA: TGTGCCAGCAGTGGGGGAGCCGAAGCTTTCTTT. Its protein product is CASSGGAEAFF.

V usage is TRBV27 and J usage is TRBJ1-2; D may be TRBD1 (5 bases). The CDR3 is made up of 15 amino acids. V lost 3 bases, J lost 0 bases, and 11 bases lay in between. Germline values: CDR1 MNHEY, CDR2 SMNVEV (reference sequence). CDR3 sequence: CASSFQGPPNYGYTF. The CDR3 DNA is TGTGCCAGCAGTTTTCAGGGCCCCCCTAACTATGGCTACACCTTC.

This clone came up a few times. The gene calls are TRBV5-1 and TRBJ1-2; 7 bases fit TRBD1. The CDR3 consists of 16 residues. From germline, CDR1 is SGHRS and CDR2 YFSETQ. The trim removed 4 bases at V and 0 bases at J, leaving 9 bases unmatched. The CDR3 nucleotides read TGCGCCAGCAGCACAAACCGACAGGGAACTAACTATGGCTACACCTTC. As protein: CASSTNRQGTNYGYTF.

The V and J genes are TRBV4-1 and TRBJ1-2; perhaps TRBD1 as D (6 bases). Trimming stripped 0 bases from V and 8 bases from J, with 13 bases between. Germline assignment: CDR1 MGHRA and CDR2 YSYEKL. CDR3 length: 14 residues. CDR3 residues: CASSQDPQGLGYTF. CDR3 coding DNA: TGCGCCAGCAGCCAAGATCCCCAGGGGCTCGGCTACACCTTC.

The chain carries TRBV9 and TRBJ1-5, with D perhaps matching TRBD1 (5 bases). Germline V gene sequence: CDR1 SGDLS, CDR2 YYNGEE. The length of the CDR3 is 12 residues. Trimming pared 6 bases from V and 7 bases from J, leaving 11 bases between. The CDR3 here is CASTGYPQPQHF. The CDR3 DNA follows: TGTGCCAGCACAGGGTATCCACAGCCCCAGCATTTT.

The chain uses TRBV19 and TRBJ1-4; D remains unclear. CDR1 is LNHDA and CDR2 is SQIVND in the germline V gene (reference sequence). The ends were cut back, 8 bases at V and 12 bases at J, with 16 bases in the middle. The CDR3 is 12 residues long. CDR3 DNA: TGTGCCAGTCGCCTGTTGGGGAGAGAACTGTTTTTT. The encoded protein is CASRLLGRELFF.

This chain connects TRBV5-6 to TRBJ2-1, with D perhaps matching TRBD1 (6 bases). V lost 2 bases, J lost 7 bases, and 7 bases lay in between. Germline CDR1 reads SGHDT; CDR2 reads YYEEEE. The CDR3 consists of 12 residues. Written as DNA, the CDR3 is TGTGCCAGCAGCTTCAGGGGTAATGAGCAGTTCTTC. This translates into CASSFRGNEQFF.

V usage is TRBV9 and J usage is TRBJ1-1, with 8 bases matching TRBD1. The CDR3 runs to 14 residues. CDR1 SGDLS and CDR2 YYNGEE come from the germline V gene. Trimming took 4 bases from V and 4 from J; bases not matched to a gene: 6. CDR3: CASSHGQGGTEAFF. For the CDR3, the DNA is TGTGCCAGCAGCCACGGACAGGGTGGCACTGAAGCTTTCTTT.

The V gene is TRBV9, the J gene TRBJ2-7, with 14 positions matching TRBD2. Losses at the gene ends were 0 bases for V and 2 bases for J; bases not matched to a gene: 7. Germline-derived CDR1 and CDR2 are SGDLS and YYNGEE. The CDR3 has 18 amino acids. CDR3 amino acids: CASSVEGGLAGATYEQYF. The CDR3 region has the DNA TGTGCCAGCAGCGTAGAAGGGGGACTAGCGGGGGCCACCTACGAGCAGTACTTC.

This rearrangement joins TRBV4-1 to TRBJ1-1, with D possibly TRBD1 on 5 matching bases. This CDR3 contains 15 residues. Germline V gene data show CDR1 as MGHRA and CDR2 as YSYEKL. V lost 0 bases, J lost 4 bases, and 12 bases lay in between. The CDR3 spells CASSQEEKGFTEAFF. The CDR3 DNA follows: TGCGCCAGCAGCCAAGAGGAGAAGGGGTTCACTGAAGCTTTCTTT.

The CDR3 spells CASTPRGARGHDNEKLFF. As DNA, the CDR3 is TGTGCCAGCACCCCGAGGGGTGCTAGGGGACACGACAATGAAAAACTGTTTTTT. This chain links TRBV7-9 with TRBJ1-4, with a weak D call TRBD1 (6 bases). This CDR3 spans 18 amino acids. Trimming left V 7 bases short and J 5 bases short, with 26 bases between. Germline V gene data show CDR1 as SEHNR and CDR2 as FQNEAQ (reference sequence). Looking up the rest from reference TRBV7-9 and TRBJ1-4 gives the full variable domain: DTGVSQNPRHKITKRGQNVTFRCDPISEHNRLYWYRQTLGQGPEFLTYFQNEAQLEKSRLLSDRFSAERPKGSFSTLEIQRTEQGDSAMYLCASTPRGARGHDNEKLFFGSGTQLSVL.

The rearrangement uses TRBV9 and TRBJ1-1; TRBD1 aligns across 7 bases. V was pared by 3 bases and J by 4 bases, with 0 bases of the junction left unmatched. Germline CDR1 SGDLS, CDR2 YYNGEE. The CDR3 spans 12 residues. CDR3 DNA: TGTGCCAGCAGCGACAGGGGCACTGAAGCTTTCTTT. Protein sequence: CASSDRGTEAFF.

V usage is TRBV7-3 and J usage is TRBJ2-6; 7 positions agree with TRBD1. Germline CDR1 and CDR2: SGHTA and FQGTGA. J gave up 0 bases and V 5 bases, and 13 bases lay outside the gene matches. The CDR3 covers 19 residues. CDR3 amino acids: CASSPHAQGTPSGANVLTF. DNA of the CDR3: TGTGCCAGCAGCCCTCACGCACAGGGGACGCCCTCTGGGGCCAACGTCCTGACTTTC.

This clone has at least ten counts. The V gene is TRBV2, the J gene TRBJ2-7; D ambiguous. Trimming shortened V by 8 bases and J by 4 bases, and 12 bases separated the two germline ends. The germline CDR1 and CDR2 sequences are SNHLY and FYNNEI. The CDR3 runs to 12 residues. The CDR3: CASGRLRYEQYF. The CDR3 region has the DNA TGTGCCAGCGGTCGGCTCAGGTACGAGCAGTACTTC.

CDR3 amino acids: CASAPTGRGNQPQHF. CDR3 nucleotides: TGTGCCAGCGCACCCACAGGGAGGGGCAATCAGCCCCAGCATTTT. The rearrangement uses TRBV19 and TRBJ1-5; D might be TRBD1 (6 bases). CDR1 is LNHDA, CDR2 SQIVND, per germline (reference sequence). V was shortened by 9 bases and J by 2 bases, with 17 bases between the two germline ends. This CDR3 comprises 15 residues. The entire variable domain, with the rest obtained from reference TRBV19 and TRBJ1-5, is as follows: DGGITQSPKYLFRKEGQNVTLSCEQNLNHDAMYWYRQDPGQGLRLIYYSQIVNDFQKGDIAEGYSVSREKKESFPLTVTSAQKNPTAFYLCASAPTGRGNQPQHFGDGTRLSIL.

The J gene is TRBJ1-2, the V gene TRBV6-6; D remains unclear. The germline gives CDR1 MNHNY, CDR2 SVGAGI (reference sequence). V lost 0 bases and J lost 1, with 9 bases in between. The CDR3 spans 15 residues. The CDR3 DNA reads TGTGCCAGCAGTTACTCGACCAGGATTAACTATGGCTACACCTTC. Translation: CASSYSTRINYGYTF.

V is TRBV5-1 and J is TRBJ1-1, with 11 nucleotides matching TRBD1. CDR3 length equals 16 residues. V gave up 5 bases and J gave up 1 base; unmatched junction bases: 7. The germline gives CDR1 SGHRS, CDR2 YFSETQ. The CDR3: CASSLRDRGSNTEAFF. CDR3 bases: TGCGCCAGCAGTCTCCGGGACAGGGGGTCGAACACTGAAGCTTTCTTT.